A selection of T cell receptor beta chains follows, all from one sample in a study of PD-1 blockade in mismatch repair-deficient tumors. Profiling relied on immunoSEQ multiplex PCR, and the TCRdb table lists in-frame clones only, not all of them. The repertoire holds some 120,000 clones, with 88% as singletons. This specimen was peripheral blood, taken approximately 72 weeks after starting pembrolizumab. The origin of the receptors is an adult with mismatch repair-deficient cancer. Both conserved end residues are part of each CDR3. The D gene is left open where the match is weak. Clone size is given for some rows only: seen once, a few or many times, or a class if the clone is expanded.

CDR3aa: CASSLARTGTLADTQYF
CDR3nt: TGCGCCAGCAGCTTGGCCCGGACAGGGACCCTGGCGGATACGCAGTATTTT
j_gene: TRBJ2-3
abundance: NA
d_gene: TRBD1
v_gene: TRBV5-1

CDR3aa: CASSVTGGTGYTF
CDR3nt: TGTGCCAGCAGCGTTACAGGGGGCACTGGCTACACCTTC
j_gene: TRBJ1-2
abundance: NA
d_gene: TRBD1
v_gene: TRBV25-1

CDR3aa: CASSEQGADTQYF
CDR3nt: TGCGCCAGCAGCGAACAGGGGGCAGATACGCAGTATTTT
j_gene: TRBJ2-3
abundance: NA
d_gene: TRBD1
v_gene: TRBV10-2

CDR3aa: CASSFGAYQPQHF
CDR3nt: TGTGCCAGCAGTTTTGGAGCATATCAGCCCCAGCATTTT
j_gene: TRBJ1-5
abundance: NA
d_gene: NA
v_gene: TRBV27

CDR3aa: CASSLTGSADTQYF
CDR3nt: TGTGCCAGCAGCCTGACTGGGAGCGCAGATACGCAGTATTTT
j_gene: TRBJ2-3
abundance: NA
d_gene: NA
v_gene: TRBV9

CDR3aa: CASSVGMSWGTEAFF
CDR3nt: TGTGCCAGCAGCGTAGGAATGTCGTGGGGCACTGAAGCTTTCTTT
j_gene: TRBJ1-1
abundance: NA
d_gene: NA
v_gene: TRBV9

CDR3aa: CASSLGGNTEAFF
CDR3nt: TGTGCCAGCAGCTTGGGGGGGAACACTGAAGCTTTCTTT
j_gene: TRBJ1-1
abundance: NA
d_gene: NA
v_gene: TRBV5-6

CDR3aa: CASSGTGETGNTIYF
CDR3nt: TGTGCCAGCAGTGGGACAGGGGAAACTGGAAACACCATATATTTT
j_gene: TRBJ1-3
abundance: NA
d_gene: TRBD1
v_gene: TRBV25-1

CDR3aa: CASSLGVRLAVQETQYF
CDR3nt: TGTGCCAGCAGCTTAGGGGTGAGGTTAGCGGTGCAAGAGACCCAGTACTTC
j_gene: TRBJ2-5
abundance: NA
d_gene: NA
v_gene: TRBV7-9

CDR3aa: CAGSPNVLNEQYF
CDR3nt: TGTGCCGGCAGTCCTAACGTCCTTAACGAGCAGTACTTC
j_gene: TRBJ2-7
abundance: NA
d_gene: NA
v_gene: TRBV27

CDR3aa: CASSYGGPASDTQYF
CDR3nt: TGTGCCAGCAGCTATGGAGGGCCGGCTTCGGATACGCAGTATTTT
j_gene: TRBJ2-3
abundance: NA
d_gene: NA
v_gene: TRBV7-2

CDR3aa: CASSTGEGGYTF
CDR3nt: TGTGCCAGCAGCACAGGGGAGGGGGGCTACACCTTC
j_gene: TRBJ1-2
abundance: many
d_gene: TRBD1
v_gene: TRBV28

CDR3aa: CASSLVVTPYEQYF
CDR3nt: TGTGCCAGCAGCTTAGTGGTCACCCCCTACGAGCAGTACTTC
j_gene: TRBJ2-7
abundance: NA
d_gene: NA
v_gene: TRBV7-8

CDR3aa: CASSSTVNTEAFF
CDR3nt: TGTGCCAGCAGCTCGACAGTGAACACTGAAGCTTTCTTT
j_gene: TRBJ1-1
abundance: NA
d_gene: NA
v_gene: TRBV2

CDR3aa: CASSGYTGQGLGYTF
CDR3nt: TGTGCCAGCAGCGGCTATACGGGACAGGGGTTGGGATACACCTTC
j_gene: TRBJ1-2
abundance: NA
d_gene: TRBD1
v_gene: TRBV7-9

CDR3aa: CASSLGTGQYF
CDR3nt: TGTGCCAGCAGCTTAGGGACAGGGCAGTACTTC
j_gene: TRBJ2-7
abundance: NA
d_gene: NA
v_gene: TRBV13

CDR3aa: CAWSAGGGGYTF
CDR3nt: TGTGCCTGGAGTGCGGGGGGCGGCGGCTACACCTTC
j_gene: TRBJ1-2
abundance: once
d_gene: NA
v_gene: TRBV30

CDR3aa: CASSLAGTSGRRDTQYF
CDR3nt: TGCGCCAGCAGCTTGGCCGGGACTAGCGGGAGGAGAGATACGCAGTATTTT
j_gene: TRBJ2-3
abundance: NA
d_gene: TRBD2
v_gene: TRBV5-1

CDR3aa: CASTSEGRYNEQFF
CDR3nt: TGTGCCAGCACCTCGGAGGGGCGCTACAATGAGCAGTTCTTC
j_gene: TRBJ2-1
abundance: NA
d_gene: NA
v_gene: TRBV6-6

CDR3aa: CASSVTPGGSSYNEQFF
CDR3nt: TGTGCCAGCAGCGTAACTCCAGGGGGCTCTAGCTACAATGAGCAGTTCTTC
j_gene: TRBJ2-1
abundance: NA
d_gene: NA
v_gene: TRBV21-1

CDR3aa: CASSYGQGGYTQYF
CDR3nt: TGTGCCAGCAGTTACGGGCAGGGAGGATATACGCAGTATTTT
j_gene: TRBJ2-3
abundance: NA
d_gene: NA
v_gene: TRBV6-5

CDR3aa: CASSTDSSYEQYF
CDR3nt: TGTGCCAGCAGCACGGACAGTTCCTACGAGCAGTACTTC
j_gene: TRBJ2-7
abundance: few
d_gene: NA
v_gene: TRBV7-6

CDR3aa: CASSVGTSGGYNEQFF
CDR3nt: TGTGCCAGCAGCGTAGGAACTAGCGGGGGCTACAATGAGCAGTTCTTC
j_gene: TRBJ2-1
abundance: NA
d_gene: TRBD2
v_gene: TRBV9

CDR3aa: CAWRTGTSGPGPLYEQYF
CDR3nt: TGTGCCTGGAGAACGGGGACTAGCGGTCCAGGTCCCCTATACGAGCAGTACTTC
j_gene: TRBJ2-7
abundance: NA
d_gene: TRBD2
v_gene: TRBV30

CDR3aa: CASSPRGSLGLYEQYF
CDR3nt: TGTGCCAGCAGCCCCCGTGGAAGTCTGGGTCTCTACGAGCAGTACTTC
j_gene: TRBJ2-7
abundance: NA
d_gene: NA
v_gene: TRBV7-9